The source of this T cell receptor (beta chain) is a study of T cells after yellow fever vaccination. Germline CDR1 is SEHNR and CDR2 is FQNEAQ (reference sequence). This CDR3 has 15 residues. Trimming took 5 bases from V and 0 from J; bases not matched to a gene: 2. This clonotype came up many times. TCRdb independently ran MiXCR on the 5' RACE reads; one entry per CDR3 protein. The table lists more than 55,000 distinct CDR3 sequences, roughly 7.3% of them singletons, with 35% to 40% in the top ten. The chain couples TRBV7-9 to TRBJ2-3; 10 positions agree with TRBD2. The sample consisted of CD8+ T cells sorted from PBMCs, taken 15 days after the yellow fever booster vaccination. The receptor was derived from a man aged 30 to 45 who received the YFV17D yellow fever vaccine. Written as DNA, the CDR3 is TGTGCCAGCAGCGCGGGACTAGCGAGCACAGATACGCAGTATTTT. Amino acids: CASSAGLASTDTQYF.